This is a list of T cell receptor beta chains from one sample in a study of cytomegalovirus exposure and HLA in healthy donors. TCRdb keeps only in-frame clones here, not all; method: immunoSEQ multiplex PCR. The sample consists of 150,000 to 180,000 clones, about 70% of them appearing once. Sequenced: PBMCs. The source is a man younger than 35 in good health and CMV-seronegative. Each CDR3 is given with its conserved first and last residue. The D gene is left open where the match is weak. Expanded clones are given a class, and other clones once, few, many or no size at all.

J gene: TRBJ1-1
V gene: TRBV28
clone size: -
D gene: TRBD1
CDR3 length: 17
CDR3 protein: CASSLRPGRGGNTEAFF
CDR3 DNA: TGTGCCAGCAGTTTAAGACCGGGTAGAGGGGGCAACACTGAAGCTTTCTTT

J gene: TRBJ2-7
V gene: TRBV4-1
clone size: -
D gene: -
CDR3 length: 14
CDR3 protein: CASSQRSGSYEQYF
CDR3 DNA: TGCGCCAGCAGCCAACGAAGCGGGTCCTACGAGCAGTACTTC

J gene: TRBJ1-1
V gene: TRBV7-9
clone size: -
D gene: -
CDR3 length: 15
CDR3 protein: CASSSGGNLNTEAFF
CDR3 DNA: TGTGCCAGCAGCTCGGGAGGGAATCTGAACACTGAAGCTTTCTTT

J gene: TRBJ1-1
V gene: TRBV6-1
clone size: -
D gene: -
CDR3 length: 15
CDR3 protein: CASSDSRRVNTEAFF
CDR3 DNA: TGTGCCAGCAGTGATAGTCGGAGGGTGAACACTGAAGCTTTCTTT

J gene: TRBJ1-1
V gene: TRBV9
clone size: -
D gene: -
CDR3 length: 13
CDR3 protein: CASSVVRDIEAFF
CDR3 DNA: TGTGCCAGCAGCGTAGTACGGGACATTGAAGCTTTCTTT

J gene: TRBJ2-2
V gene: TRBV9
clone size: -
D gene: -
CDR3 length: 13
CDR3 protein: CASSVRNTGELFF
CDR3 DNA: TGTGCCAGCAGCGTTCGGAACACCGGGGAGCTGTTTTTT

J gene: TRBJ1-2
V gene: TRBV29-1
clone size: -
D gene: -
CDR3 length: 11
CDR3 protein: CSARRGYGYTF
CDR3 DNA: TGCAGCGCTCGAAGGGGCTATGGCTACACCTTC

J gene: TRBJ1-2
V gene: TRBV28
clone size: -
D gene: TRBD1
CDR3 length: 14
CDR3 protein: CASSLGQGASGYTF
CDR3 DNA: TGTGCCAGCAGCCTTGGACAGGGGGCGAGTGGCTACACCTTC

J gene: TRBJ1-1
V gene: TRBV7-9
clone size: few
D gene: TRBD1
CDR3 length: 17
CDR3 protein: CSSSLEGWDSVNTEAFF
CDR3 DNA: TGTTCCAGCAGCTTAGAGGGCTGGGACAGCGTGAACACTGAAGCTTTCTTT

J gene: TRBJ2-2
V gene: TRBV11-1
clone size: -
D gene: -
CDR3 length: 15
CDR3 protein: CASSPRDSYTGQLFF
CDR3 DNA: TGTGCCAGCAGCCCACGGGACTCCTACACCGGGCAGCTGTTTTTT

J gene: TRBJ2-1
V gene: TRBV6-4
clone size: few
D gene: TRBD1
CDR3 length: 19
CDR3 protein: CASSGGDRGLESPTNEQFF
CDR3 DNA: TGTGCCAGCAGTGGTGGGGACAGGGGGCTCGAATCCCCCACCAATGAGCAGTTCTTC

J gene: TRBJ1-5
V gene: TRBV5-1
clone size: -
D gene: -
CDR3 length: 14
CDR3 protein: CASSLTAGDPSQHF
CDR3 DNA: TGCGCCAGCAGCTTGACGGCAGGGGACCCGTCCCAGCATTTT

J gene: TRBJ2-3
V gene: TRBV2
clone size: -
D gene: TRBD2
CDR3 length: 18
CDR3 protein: CARNSQRGTFLITDTQYF
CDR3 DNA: TGTGCCAGAAACTCTCAGCGGGGGACTTTCCTAATCACAGATACGCAGTATTTT

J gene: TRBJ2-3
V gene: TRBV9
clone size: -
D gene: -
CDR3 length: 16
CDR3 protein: CASSVGWAPTTDTQYF
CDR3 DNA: TGTGCCAGCAGCGTAGGTTGGGCACCAACCACAGATACGCAGTATTTT

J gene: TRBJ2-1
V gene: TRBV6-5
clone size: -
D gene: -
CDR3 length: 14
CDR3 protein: CASSLSGGYNEQFF
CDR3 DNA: TGTGCCAGCAGTCTTAGCGGCGGATACAATGAGCAGTTCTTC

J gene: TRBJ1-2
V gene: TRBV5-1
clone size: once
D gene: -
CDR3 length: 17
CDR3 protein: CASRDGTGRGLNYGYTF
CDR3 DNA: TGCGCCAGCAGAGATGGGACCGGGAGGGGTCTAAACTATGGCTACACCTTC

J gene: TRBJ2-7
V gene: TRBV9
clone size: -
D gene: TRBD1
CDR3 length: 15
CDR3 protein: CASSVTGTASYEQYF
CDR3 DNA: TGTGCCAGCAGCGTTACCGGGACAGCATCCTACGAGCAGTACTTC

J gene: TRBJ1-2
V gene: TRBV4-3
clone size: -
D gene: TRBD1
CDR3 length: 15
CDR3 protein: CASSQDRRGTGEKTF
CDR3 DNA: TGCGCCAGCAGCCAAGATCGAAGGGGGACAGGGGAGAAAACCTTC

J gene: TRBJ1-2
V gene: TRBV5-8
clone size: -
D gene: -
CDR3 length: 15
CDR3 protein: CASSLELGALYGYTF
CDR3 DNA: TGTGCCAGCAGCTTAGAATTGGGGGCCCTCTATGGCTACACCTTC

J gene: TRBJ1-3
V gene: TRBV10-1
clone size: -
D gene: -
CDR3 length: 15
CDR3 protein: CASSESLTSGNIIYF
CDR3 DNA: TGCGCCAGCAGTGAGTCCCTGACATCTGGAAACATCATATATTTT

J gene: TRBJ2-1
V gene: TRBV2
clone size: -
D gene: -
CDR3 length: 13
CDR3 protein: CASSEDTYNEQFF
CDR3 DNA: TGTGCCAGCAGTGAAGACACCTACAATGAGCAGTTCTTC

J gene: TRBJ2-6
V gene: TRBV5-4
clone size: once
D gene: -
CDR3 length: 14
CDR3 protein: CASSLNAGANGLTF
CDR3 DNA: TGTGCCAGCAGCTTGAATGCTGGGGCCAACGGCCTGACTTTC

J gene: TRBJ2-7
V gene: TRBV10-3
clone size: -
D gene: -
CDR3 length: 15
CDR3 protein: CAISEGLQGRYEQYF
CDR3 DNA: TGTGCCATCAGTGAGGGCTTGCAGGGCCGCTACGAGCAGTACTTC

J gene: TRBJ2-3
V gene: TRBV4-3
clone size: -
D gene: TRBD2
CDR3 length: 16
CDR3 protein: CASSQATSVSTDTQYF
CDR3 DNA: TGCGCCAGCAGCCAAGCAACTAGCGTCAGCACAGATACGCAGTATTTT

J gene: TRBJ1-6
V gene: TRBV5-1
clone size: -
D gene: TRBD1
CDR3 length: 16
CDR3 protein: CASSQQGSAYNSPLHF
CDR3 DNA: TGCGCCAGCAGCCAACAGGGGTCAGCCTATAATTCACCCCTCCACTTT

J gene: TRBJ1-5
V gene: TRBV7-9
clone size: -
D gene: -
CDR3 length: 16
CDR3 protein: CASSLGLRTVNQPQHF
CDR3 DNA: TGTGCCAGCAGCTTAGGTCTTCGGACAGTCAATCAGCCCCAGCATTTT

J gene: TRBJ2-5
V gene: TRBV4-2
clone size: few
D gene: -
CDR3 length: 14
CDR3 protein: CASSQGGTVETQYF
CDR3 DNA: TGTGCCAGCAGCCAAGGCGGGACTGTGGAGACCCAGTACTTC

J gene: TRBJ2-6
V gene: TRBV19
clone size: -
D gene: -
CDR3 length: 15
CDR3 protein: CASSPHSSGANVLTF
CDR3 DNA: TGTGCCAGTAGTCCCCATAGCTCGGGGGCCAACGTCCTGACTTTC

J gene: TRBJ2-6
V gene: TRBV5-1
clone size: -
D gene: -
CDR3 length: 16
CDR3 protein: CASSLNSGTGANVLTF
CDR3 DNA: TGCGCCAGCAGCTTGAATTCGGGAACTGGGGCCAACGTCCTGACTTTC

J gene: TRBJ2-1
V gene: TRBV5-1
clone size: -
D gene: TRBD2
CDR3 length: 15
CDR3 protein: CASSPTSGVYNEQFF
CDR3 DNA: TGCGCCAGCAGCCCTACTAGCGGGGTCTACAATGAGCAGTTCTTC

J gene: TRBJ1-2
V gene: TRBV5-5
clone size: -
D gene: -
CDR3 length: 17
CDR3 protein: CASRLPPDLWGDYGYTF
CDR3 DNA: TGTGCCAGCAGGTTGCCTCCGGACCTCTGGGGGGACTATGGCTACACCTTC

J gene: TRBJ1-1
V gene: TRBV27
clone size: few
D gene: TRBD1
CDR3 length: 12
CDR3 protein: CASSFTGAEAFF
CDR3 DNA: TGTGCCAGCAGCTTCACAGGGGCTGAAGCTTTCTTT

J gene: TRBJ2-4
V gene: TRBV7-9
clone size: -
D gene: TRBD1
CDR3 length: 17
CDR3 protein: CASSPRTGGKAKNIQYF
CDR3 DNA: TGTGCCAGCAGCCCAAGGACAGGGGGGAAAGCCAAAAACATTCAGTACTTC

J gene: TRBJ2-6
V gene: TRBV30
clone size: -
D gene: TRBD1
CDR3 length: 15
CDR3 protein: CAWAPGGSGANVLTF
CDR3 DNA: TGTGCCTGGGCCCCAGGGGGCTCTGGGGCCAACGTCCTGACTTTC

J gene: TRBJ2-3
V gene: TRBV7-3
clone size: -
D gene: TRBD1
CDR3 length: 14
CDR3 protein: CASSPRQGAHTQYF
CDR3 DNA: TGTGCCAGCAGCCCCCGACAGGGGGCTCATACGCAGTATTTT

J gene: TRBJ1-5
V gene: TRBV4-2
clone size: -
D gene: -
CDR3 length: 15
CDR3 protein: CASSLKAGDNQPQHF
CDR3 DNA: TGTGCCAGCAGCCTGAAGGCAGGGGACAATCAGCCCCAGCATTTT

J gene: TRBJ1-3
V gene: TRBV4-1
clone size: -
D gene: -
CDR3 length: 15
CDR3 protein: CASSPTATSGNTIYF
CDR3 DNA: TGCGCCAGCAGCCCCACAGCCACCTCTGGAAACACCATATATTTT

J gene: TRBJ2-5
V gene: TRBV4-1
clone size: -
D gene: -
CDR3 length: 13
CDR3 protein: CASSSLGLETQYF
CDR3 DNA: TGCGCCAGCAGCTCCCTGGGGCTAGAGACCCAGTACTTC

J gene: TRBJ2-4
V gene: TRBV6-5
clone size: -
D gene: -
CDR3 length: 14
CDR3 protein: CASSYSEQVNIQYF
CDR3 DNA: TGTGCCAGCAGTTATTCCGAACAGGTTAACATTCAGTACTTC

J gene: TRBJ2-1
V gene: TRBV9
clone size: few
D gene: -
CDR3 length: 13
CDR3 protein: CASSLSYPGEQFF
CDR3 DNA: TGTGCCAGCAGCCTCTCGTACCCGGGGGAGCAGTTCTTC

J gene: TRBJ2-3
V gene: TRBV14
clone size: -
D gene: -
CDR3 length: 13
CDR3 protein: CASSPLAADTQYF
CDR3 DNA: TGTGCCAGCAGCCCTCTAGCCGCAGATACGCAGTATTTT

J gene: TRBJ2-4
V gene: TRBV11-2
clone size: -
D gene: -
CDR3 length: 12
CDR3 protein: CASSLAVNSQYF
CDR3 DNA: TGTGCCAGCAGCTTAGCGGTAAACAGTCAGTACTTC

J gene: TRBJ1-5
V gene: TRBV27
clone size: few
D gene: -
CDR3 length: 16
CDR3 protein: CASRATQGKSNQPQHF
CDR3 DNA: TGTGCCAGCAGGGCAACACAGGGTAAGAGCAATCAGCCCCAGCATTTT

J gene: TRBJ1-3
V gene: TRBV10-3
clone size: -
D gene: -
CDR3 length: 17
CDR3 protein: CAISALGVRSSGNTIYF
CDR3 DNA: TGTGCCATCAGCGCCCTAGGGGTTCGGAGCTCTGGAAACACCATATATTTT

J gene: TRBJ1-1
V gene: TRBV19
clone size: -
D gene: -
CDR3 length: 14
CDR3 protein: CASSDLGRPTEAFF
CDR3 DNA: TGTGCCAGTAGTGACTTAGGCCGTCCCACTGAAGCTTTCTTT

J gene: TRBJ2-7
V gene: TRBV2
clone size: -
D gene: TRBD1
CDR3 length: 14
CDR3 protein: CASSETGGPYEQYF
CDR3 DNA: TGTGCCAGCAGTGAAACAGGGGGGCCCTACGAGCAGTACTTC

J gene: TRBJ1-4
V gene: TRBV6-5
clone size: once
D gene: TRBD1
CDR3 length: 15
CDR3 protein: CASRGTGVGNEKLFF
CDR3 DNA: TGTGCCAGCAGAGGGACAGGGGTTGGTAATGAAAAACTGTTTTTT

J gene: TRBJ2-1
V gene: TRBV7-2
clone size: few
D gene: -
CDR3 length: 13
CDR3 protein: CASSLVRGGEQFF
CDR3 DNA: TGTGCCAGCAGCTTAGTTCGAGGAGGTGAGCAGTTCTTC

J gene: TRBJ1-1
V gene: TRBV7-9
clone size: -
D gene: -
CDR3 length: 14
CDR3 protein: CASSLFDIYTEAFF
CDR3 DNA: TGTGCCAGCAGCTTATTTGACATTTACACTGAAGCTTTCTTT

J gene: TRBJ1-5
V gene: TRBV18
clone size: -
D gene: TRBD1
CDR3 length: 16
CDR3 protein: CASSPQSTQGRKSQHF
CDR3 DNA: TGTGCCAGCTCACCACAAAGTACACAGGGGCGAAAATCCCAGCATTTT

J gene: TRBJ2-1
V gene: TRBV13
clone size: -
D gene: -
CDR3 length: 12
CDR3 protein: CASSRPPREQFF
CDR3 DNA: TGTGCCAGCAGTCGCCCTCCCAGGGAGCAGTTCTTC

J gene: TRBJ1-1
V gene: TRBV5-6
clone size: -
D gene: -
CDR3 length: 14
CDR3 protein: CASSLQWSNAEAFF
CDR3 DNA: TGTGCCAGCAGCTTGCAATGGAGTAACGCTGAAGCTTTCTTT

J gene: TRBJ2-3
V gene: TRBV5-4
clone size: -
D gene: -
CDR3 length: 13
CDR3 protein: CASSLYRSDTQYF
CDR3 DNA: TGTGCCAGCAGCTTATACAGGTCAGATACGCAGTATTTT

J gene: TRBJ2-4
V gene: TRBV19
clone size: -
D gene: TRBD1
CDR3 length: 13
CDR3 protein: CASSNGQGTIQYF
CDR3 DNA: TGTGCCAGTAGTAATGGACAGGGGACCATTCAGTACTTC